The clone carrying this TCR beta chain is medium-sized (0.01 to 0.1%). No antigen is known for it. Within a library made for alpha chains, this beta chain is off target, and its count is uninformative. This sample was taken from a study of spatial heterogeneity in lung cancer. TCRdb re-called the 5' RACE reads through MiXCR, storing one row per CDR3 protein. The sample records some 11,000 distinct CDR3 sequences, under 6.5% being singletons. Specified time point: sample taken at primary tumor resection. The donors were 70 or so patients with non-small cell lung cancer that was early-stage and untreated. Points from the study as a whole: The number of expanded tumor alpha and beta chains correlated with mutation number.

Sequencing was performed on lung tumor tissue, taken at surgery. The TCR comes from a male donor with early-stage non-small cell lung cancer.

DNA of the CDR3: TGTGCCAGCCGTTCAGGGTGGAACACTGAAGCTTTCTTT. As protein: CASRSGWNTEAFF. The V call is TRBV5-4, the J call TRBJ1-1, with TRBD1 as a possible D gene (5 bases). The V gene's germline CDR1 is SGHNT and CDR2 YYREEE (reference sequence). The CDR3 loop spans 13 amino acids. Trimming stripped 7 bases from V and 1 base from J, with 11 bases between.